What follows is one T cell receptor (beta chain) and its context. CDR1 and CDR2 from the germline V gene are LGHNA and YSLEER. V lost 0 bases, J lost 6 bases, and 12 bases lay in between. The CDR3 has 16 amino acids. This sample was taken from a study of blood T cell repertoires in COVID-19. Clones were read by immunoSEQ multiplex PCR, and TCRdb kept only the in-frame ones, dropping some. The data contain about 120,000 clones, 85% to 90% of them singletons. The chain recombines TRBV4-3 with TRBJ1-6; D uncertain. The sequenced sample consisted of peripheral blood. This TCR came from a woman between 45 and 60 years old with acute or convalescent COVID-19. This CDR3 reads CASSQDRGQTNSPLHF. The CDR3 nucleotides are TGCGCCAGCAGCCAAGATAGAGGCCAAACTAATTCACCCCTCCACTTT.